There are a few counts of the clone carrying this T cell receptor (beta chain). This sample is drawn from a study of sequential checkpoint blockade in melanoma. Libraries were prepared by immunoSEQ multiplex PCR; TCRdb keeps only in-frame clonotypes and omits some of them. The sample records around 18,000 clones, around 74% being singletons. The germline gives CDR1 SGHNT, CDR2 YYREEE (reference sequence). This CDR3 region has 14 residues. V lost 2 bases to trimming and J lost 4 bases, with 10 bases between them. Regarding treatment: randomized to nivolumab then ipilimumab (arm A) or the reverse (arm B).

The chain is built from TRBV5-4 and TRBJ1-5; tentative D call: TRBD1 (6 bases). The sample in question was CD8+ T cells sorted from blood (inferred from file names), obtained from a patient given nivolumab and ipilimumab in sequence. This TCR derives from a human donor with melanoma. CDR3 DNA: TGTGCCAGCAGCTTAGACAGGAAGAATCAGCCCCAGCATTTT. It codes for CASSLDRKNQPQHF.